The rows below give T cell receptor beta chains drawn from one sample of a study of beta chain features in type 1 diabetes. The assay was immunoSEQ multiplex PCR, and TCRdb's table has in-frame clones only and misses some. Among 110,000 to 150,000 clones, 9% to 10% were seen once, and the ten largest hold about 0.6%. Sequenced sample: central memory CD4+ T cells from blood. These TCRs come from a woman in her thirties or forties in good health. Both conserved end residues are part of each CDR3.

v_call cdr3_aa
TRBV18 CASSPGASADTQYF
TRBV7-9 CASRRQYNEQFF
TRBV23-1 CASIRRDTMSTGELFF
TRBV9 CASSVDGQGGQPQHF
TRBV18 CASSLSTGAVNTEAFF
TRBV7-2 CASSLSRLLNTEAFF
TRBV10-3 CAIRIQGGEAFF
TRBV11-1 CASSRYRDRTFLGNGYTF
TRBV2 CASSPRLAGIETQYF
TRBV4-1 CASSLKGTSAQNTGELFF
TRBV6-5 CASSSPATGVNYEQYF
TRBV6-6 CASNPWGTGGDDTQYF
TRBV6-5 CASSYSGQNYFTEAFF
TRBV11-2 CASSLTSQSQVEQFF
TRBV4-3 CASSQVGGAPGELFF
TRBV15 CATSREAGPGGYTF
TRBV5-6 CASSFSDRIYGYTF
TRBV27 CASSLYGFGGTDTQYF
TRBV6-1 CASSEQGAGGSTDTQYF
TRBV7-2 CASSISGFPDTQYF
TRBV5-5 CASSQDLGTSRYEQYF
TRBV4-3 CASSRQSSGANVLTF
TRBV6-5 CASSDDRTPSYEQYF
TRBV5-1 CASSLVPSFTDTQYF
TRBV29-1 CSVSRGKAQHF
TRBV10-3 CAVTRAGTRSGDTQYF
TRBV6-5 CATSGVGGRAYEQYF
TRBV5-1 CASSLNTGLQETQYF
TRBV5-1 CASSANTVNTEAFF
TRBV29-1 CSVVGAGGGETQYF
TRBV5-4 CASSLRGGETQYF
TRBV4-1 CASSLVGRKNTGELFF
TRBV28 CASTLSGQAFF
TRBV6-5 CASSPQERSPLHF
TRBV5-4 CASSSFGSTDTQYF
TRBV5-1 CASSLPRTAGNTIYF
TRBV6-6 CASSRGQNTDTQYF
TRBV18 CASSSQGEDEAFF
TRBV5-4 CASSLKTGMDYNSPLHF
TRBV18 CASSPSGAPEAFF
TRBV6-5 CASSHSTEAFF
TRBV11-2 CASSLDRGQKETQYF